This is a list of T cell receptor beta chains from one sample in a study of blood T cells in healthy people across ages. In TCRdb, the 5' RACE reads were re-called with MiXCR into one record per CDR3 protein. The table includes roughly 680,000 distinct CDR3 sequences, over 40% detected once. Sequenced material: blood. All receptors come from a woman aged 80 or over in good health. Both conserved end residues are part of each CDR3. The order of the fields is clone size, V gene, J gene, D gene, CDR3 DNA, CDR3 protein. D genes are given only for firm matches. Clone size appears in some rows only: once, few, many, or a class for an expanded clone.

>many|TRBV9|TRBJ2-3|TRBD2
TGTGCCAGCAGCGCAACTAGCGGGGCGCAGTATTTT
CASSATSGAQYF
>.|TRBV9|TRBJ2-7|TRBD1
TGTGCCAGCAGCGTAGAGCCCGGGGACAGAGCCTACGAGCAGTACTTC
CASSVEPGDRAYEQYF
>.|TRBV10-3|TRBJ1-1|TRBD1
TGTGCCGCAACCGGGACAGGGGAACTCACTGAAGCTTTCTTT
CAATGTGELTEAFF
>.|TRBV7-9|TRBJ2-1|.
TGTGCCAGCAGCAGGAACAGGGATGGGGACAATGAGCAGTTCTTC
CASSRNRDGDNEQFF
>.|TRBV5-1|TRBJ2-7|TRBD1
TGCGCCAGCAGCCCCACCGGACAGGAGAAGGGCGAGCAGTACTTC
CASSPTGQEKGEQYF
>many|TRBV6-6|TRBJ2-3|.
TGTGCCAGCAGTTCCCTGGCGGCCGTCTTTCCCACAGATACGCAGTATTTT
CASSSLAAVFPTDTQYF
>.|TRBV20-1|TRBJ2-7|.
TGCAGTGCTGTCCGGGACACCTCCTTCGGCGAGCAGTACTTC
CSAVRDTSFGEQYF
>many|TRBV10-3|TRBJ1-1|.
TGTGCCATCAGTGAAACTCTGAGGGACACTGAAGCTTTCTTT
CAISETLRDTEAFF
>.|TRBV6-6|TRBJ1-5|.
TGTGCCAGCAGTCCGACCGGGACGAACAATCAGCCCCAGCATTTT
CASSPTGTNNQPQHF
>few|TRBV29-1|TRBJ2-2|TRBD1
TGCAGTGCCGGGACAGCATTCACGAACACCGGGGAGCTGTTTTTT
CSAGTAFTNTGELFF
>many|TRBV10-3|TRBJ2-1|TRBD2
TGTGCCATCTCACCGGGACTAGCGGGCGAACCGGGAAGGCAGTTCTTC
CAISPGLAGEPGRQFF
>many|TRBV12-3/TRBV12-4|TRBJ2-3|.
TGTGCCAGCACCTTCGGTGGGGTCGACACAGATACGCAGTATTTT
CASTFGGVDTDTQYF
>few|TRBV7-3|TRBJ1-2|.
TGTGCCAGCAGCTTAACGGTGCAGGGAACGAACTATGGCTACACCTTC
CASSLTVQGTNYGYTF
>.|TRBV7-9|TRBJ1-5|TRBD1
TGTGCCAGCAGCGCTCCCGGGACAGGCAATCAGCCCCAGCATTTT
CASSAPGTGNQPQHF
>.|TRBV30|TRBJ2-7|.
TGTGCCAGAGCGAGAAGCGAAACCCACTACGAGCAGTACTTC
CARARSETHYEQYF
>few|TRBV21-1|TRBJ2-1|.
TGTGCCAGCGCGAATGGGGGGTCAGGCGCTAGCCCCTACAATGAGCAGTTCTTC
CASANGGSGASPYNEQFF
>few|TRBV6-2/TRBV6-3|TRBJ1-5|.
TGTGCCAGCAGTTACACCACGGGACTGCCCCAGCATTTT
CASSYTTGLPQHF
>.|TRBV20-1|TRBJ2-3|TRBD1
TGCAGTGCGCAGGGGGACACAGATACGCAGTATTTT
CSAQGDTDTQYF
>few|TRBV28|TRBJ2-5|TRBD2
TGTGCCAGCAGGCAAGGGGCTAGCGGGGGATCCCAGTACTTC
CASRQGASGGSQYF
>few|TRBV28|TRBJ1-3|.
TGTGCCAGCAAAGTGTGGAGCTCTGGAAACACCATATATTTT
CASKVWSSGNTIYF
>once|TRBV5-1|TRBJ1-5|TRBD1
TGCGCCAGCAGCCCGACAGGGAATCGTCAGCCCCAGCATTTT
CASSPTGNRQPQHF
>.|TRBV29-1|TRBJ2-7|.
TGCAGCGTTAAAGTGACGGCTGGGGACGAGCAGTACTTC
CSVKVTAGDEQYF
>.|TRBV5-1|TRBJ2-1|TRBD1
TGCGCCAGCAGCTTGGAGGGACAGGGTAGCGACAATGAGCAGTTCTTC
CASSLEGQGSDNEQFF
>many|TRBV20-1|TRBJ2-7|TRBD2
TGCAGTGCGTTGACTAGCGGGAGAGGTGCCGAGCAGTACTTC
CSALTSGRGAEQYF
>once|TRBV7-2|TRBJ1-1|TRBD1
TGTGCCAGCAGCCCTCAGGGGGCGCTTACTGAAGCTTTCTTT
CASSPQGALTEAFF
>many|TRBV27|TRBJ2-1|TRBD2
TGTGCCAGCAGTTTATATACCCGCTTATCTAGCGGGAGGTACAATGAGCAGTTCTTC
CASSLYTRLSSGRYNEQFF
>many|TRBV11-3|TRBJ2-5|.
TGTGCCAGCAGCTTAGATCAAGGCAGCCAAGAGACCCAGTACTTC
CASSLDQGSQETQYF
>few|TRBV7-9|TRBJ2-5|TRBD1
TGTGCCAGCAGCCTACAGGGGATCGGGACCCAGTACTTC
CASSLQGIGTQYF
>many|TRBV29-1|TRBJ1-2|.
TGCAGCTATATCGACCCTACTAACTATGGCTACACCTTC
CSYIDPTNYGYTF
>.|TRBV4-3|TRBJ2-4|.
TGCGCCAGCAGCCAGGAAGGGGGAAACATTCAGTACTTC
CASSQEGGNIQYF
>.|TRBV2|TRBJ2-7|TRBD1
TGTGCCAGCAGCATTACGACAGGGGCATCCTACGAGCAGTACTTC
CASSITTGASYEQYF
>few|TRBV25-1|TRBJ1-3|.
TGTGCCAGCAGTGAGGGTGGCGCGGGAAACACCATATATTTT
CASSEGGAGNTIYF
>few|TRBV9|TRBJ2-5|.
TGTGCCAGCAGCGTAATGCCGGGATCCGAGACCCAGTACTTC
CASSVMPGSETQYF
>few|TRBV27|TRBJ2-1|.
TGTGCCAGCAGTCCATCTAGGGCGGATTCCTACAATGAGCAGTTCTTC
CASSPSRADSYNEQFF
>.|TRBV6-5|TRBJ2-2|.
TGTGCCAGCAGTTACCCTTCGAGTGGGACCGGGGAGCTGTTTTTT
CASSYPSSGTGELFF
>once|TRBV12-3/TRBV12-4|TRBJ2-5|.
TGTGCCAGCACCAACTACGGGGAAGAGACCCAGTACTTC
CASTNYGEETQYF
>.|TRBV3-1|TRBJ2-1|TRBD2
TGTGCCAGCAGCCAAGATAGGAGCGGGGGGCTCTACAATGAGCAGTTCTTC
CASSQDRSGGLYNEQFF
>once|TRBV6-2/TRBV6-3|TRBJ2-3|.
TGTGCCAGCAGCACCCACTCCGTTGTCGATACGCAGTATTTT
CASSTHSVVDTQYF
>.|TRBV4-2|TRBJ2-5|.
TGTGCCAGCAGCCAAGACACTCAGGACAAAGGGACCCAGTACTTC
CASSQDTQDKGTQYF
>few|TRBV5-6|TRBJ2-3|.
TGTGCCAGCAGCTTGGGGCAGGGCTATTTGTATACGCAGTATTTT
CASSLGQGYLYTQYF
>.|TRBV4-3|TRBJ2-3|.
TGCGCCAGCAGCCAAGAGGTGAGAGGATCGGCGTCGGATACGCAGTATTTT
CASSQEVRGSASDTQYF
>few|TRBV14|TRBJ2-2|.
TGTGCCAGCAGCCAAGTTCCGGGGTTCAGTGTTTCCGGGGAGCTGTTTTTT
CASSQVPGFSVSGELFF
>.|TRBV10-3|TRBJ2-7|.
TGTGCCACGACCTGGACGCCGACGGAGCAGTACTTC
CATTWTPTEQYF
>many|TRBV6-5|TRBJ2-3|.
TGTGCCAGCAGTTACTCGTTGACAGATACGCAGTATTTT
CASSYSLTDTQYF
>many|TRBV20-1|TRBJ1-4|.
TGCAGTGCTAGGTTAAGTGAAAAACTGTTTTTT
CSARLSEKLFF
>.|TRBV14|TRBJ2-3|TRBD2
TGTGCCAGCAGCCAGGGACTACAAGATACGCAGTATTTT
CASSQGLQDTQYF
>.|TRBV12-3/TRBV12-4|TRBJ2-3|.
TGTGCCAGCAGAAAAATCGCTAGCACAGATACGCAGTATTTT
CASRKIASTDTQYF
>many|TRBV5-1|TRBJ2-5|.
TGCGCCAGCAGCTTGGCCCCGGAAGAGACCCAGTACTTC
CASSLAPEETQYF
>many|TRBV7-9|TRBJ2-7|TRBD2
TGTGCCAGCAGCTTAAGCCTAGCGGGAGCCTACGAGCAGTACTTC
CASSLSLAGAYEQYF
>.|TRBV28|TRBJ2-5|.
TGTGCCAACCCCCGGGACACTCCCCGGCGGGAGACCCAGTACTTC
CANPRDTPRRETQYF
>.|TRBV7-9|TRBJ1-1|TRBD1
TGTGCCAGCAGCAACCGGGACAGAGAAGCTTTCTTT
CASSNRDREAFF
>.|TRBV3-1|TRBJ2-3|TRBD2
TGTGCCAGCAGCCAGAAAGCGGGGGGCCCCACAGATACGCAGTATTTT
CASSQKAGGPTDTQYF
>.|TRBV3-1|TRBJ2-5|.
TGTGCCAGCAGCCATGAAGGGGGGCAGCAGTACTTC
CASSHEGGQQYF
>once|TRBV21-1|TRBJ2-7|.
TGTGCCAGCACCCAGGGGCCGGGCCCCTACGAGCAGTACTTC
CASTQGPGPYEQYF
>.|TRBV29-1|TRBJ2-7|.
TGCAGCGTTGCGCAGGGGATATTGGGCGAGCAGTACTTC
CSVAQGILGEQYF